The clone carrying this T cell receptor beta chain has more than one count but fewer than ten. This sample is part of a study of Graves' ophthalmopathy and Graves' hyperthyroidism. RNA transcripts were the source from which TCR beta CDR3 regions were amplified. Investigators did first-round RT-PCR with HTBI primers, then second-round multiplex PCR. A single record per CDR3 protein comes from TCRdb applying MiXCR to the multiplex PCR reads. The sample consists of hundreds of thousands of distinct CDR3 sequences, around a fifth of them appearing once. This CDR3 region has 14 residues. Trimming removed 5 bases from V and 10 bases from J, with 15 bases in between. The germline gives CDR1 KGHSH, CDR2 LQKENI.

Sequencing input: peripheral blood. The sequence came from a woman between 18 and 29 years old with stable Graves' hyperthyroidism. This rearrangement joins TRBV18 to TRBJ1-6; D might be TRBD1 (6 bases). In DNA, the CDR3 is TGTGCCAGCTCATTGGGACAATGGGGATCACCCCTCCACTTT. Its translation is CASSLGQWGSPLHF.